This entry features one T cell receptor beta chain sequence. Its antigen is unknown. No clone much larger than this one lies a single base away; base qualities are absent. Trimming takes 5 bases off V and 1 base off J; junction bases not matched to a gene: 5. From a lookup of the germline V gene (reference sequence), CDR1 and CDR2 are LNHDA and SQIVND. Inclusive of the bounding cysteine and phenylalanine, the CDR3 is 14 residues long. Only CDR3 DNA is held: 42 bases, read in frame from base 1. Healthy controls were approximately 40 blood donors whose buffy coats came from the Finnish Red Cross blood service. All TCR-sequenced material derived from peripheral blood: patient blood samples and healthy donor buffy coats. Peripheral blood mononuclear cells were isolated by Ficoll-Hypaque gradient centrifugation. For the healthy controls, CD4+ cells were obtained from buffy coats by magnetic purification. The Gentra Puregene Cell and Tissue kit was used to extract genomic DNA, and a Qubit 2.0 fluorometer was used to measure the amount of genomic DNA.

The data belong to a study of STAT5B mutations in CD4+ large granular lymphocyte leukemia (dated 2022 in TCRdb). For the study in its entirety: Among the healthy controls, the CDR3 'QG' motif was associated with a particular HLA allele. Flow cytometry on FACSCanto II or FACSVerse confirmed that purified fractions exceeded 95% purity among lymphocytes. The study compared the TCRbeta repertoires of patients with CD4+ T-cell large granular lymphocyte leukemia against those of healthy blood donors.

The immunoSEQ assay at survey resolution was applied to genomic DNA for sequencing of TCRbeta rearrangements. On the authors' methods: In the TCR sequencing data, the lowest productive clonotype frequency that could be detected was 2.59 x 10-5. Only productive TCRbeta rearrangements, defined as complete and in-frame sequences, were included in the analyses. The clonality of each sample was calculated as Simpson clonality in the immunoSEQ Analyzer version 3.0. Clones were grouped by frequency into very rare, small, medium, large (1-20%) or hyperexpanded (>20%) categories. Generation probabilities were estimated with OLGA 1.2.3, V-gene circos plots were made with VDJtools, specificities were searched in VDJdb, and CDR3 motifs were identified with GLIPH. TCRdb re-hosts the immuneACCESS table, in-frame sequences only. Its copies lack some clones; in the studies checked, an unresolved V gene accounts for under half of them, and the cause for the rest is not known. That table supplies the V and J calls and clone size; D and trimming were determined from the DNA. In this sample the table shows fewer than 35,000 clones, about nine tenths of which occur a single time. The ten largest account for about 0.91% of the sample.

What the authors observed across the whole study: Data were not HLA-matched; higher clonality in CD4+ versus CD8+ T-LGLL could reflect the relatively small sample size. Main leukemic clonotypes were private to each patient, although about a quarter of the main leukemic clonotypes were found at low frequency in the non-leukemic repertoires of other patients. TRBV06-family usage was enriched among the top patient clones (8/27) compared with healthy controls (2/35). Greater clonality appeared to be present in CD4-sorted patient repertoires than in healthy CD4+ repertoires, and the difference was retained after the putative leukemic clones were removed.

This sequence was found in a human donor in good health. What was sequenced was CD4+ T cells from blood buffy coats. The chain couples TRBV19 to TRBJ2-7, with 7 central nucleotides matching TRBD1. Here the CDR3 is given as CASSGQVGSYEQYF. In nucleotide form, the sequence is TGTGCCAGTAGTGGACAGGTCGGGTCCTACGAGCAGTACTTC.